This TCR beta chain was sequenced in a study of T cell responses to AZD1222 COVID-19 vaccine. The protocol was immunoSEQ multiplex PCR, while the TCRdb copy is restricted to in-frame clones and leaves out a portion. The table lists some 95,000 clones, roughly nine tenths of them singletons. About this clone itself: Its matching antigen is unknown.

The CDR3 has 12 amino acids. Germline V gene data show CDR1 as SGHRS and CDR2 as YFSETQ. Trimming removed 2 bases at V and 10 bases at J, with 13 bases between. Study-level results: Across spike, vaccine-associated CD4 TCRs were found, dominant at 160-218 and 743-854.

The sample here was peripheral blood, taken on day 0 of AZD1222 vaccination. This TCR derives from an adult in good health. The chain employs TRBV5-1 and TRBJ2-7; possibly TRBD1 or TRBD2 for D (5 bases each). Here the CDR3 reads CASSLTGAKQYF. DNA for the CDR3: TGCGCCAGCAGCTTAACCGGGGCCAAACAGTACTTC. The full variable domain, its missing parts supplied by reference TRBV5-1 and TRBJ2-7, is KAGVTQTPRYLIKTRGQQVTLSCSPISGHRSVSWYQQTPGQGLQFLFEYFSETQRNKGNFPGRFSGRQFSNSRSEMNVSTLELGDSALYLCASSLTGAKQYFGPGTRLTVT.